A few counts support the clone carrying this T cell receptor (beta chain). The antigen is not known. The sample originates from a study of T cells in Graves' hyperthyroidism and ophthalmopathy. In the study overall: Peripheral blood draws took place at initial diagnosis, ahead of any treatment. Study conclusions and caveats: Blood samples included most of the expanded thyroid clonotypes exceeding 0.001.

Amplification yielded TCR beta CDR3 regions, with RNA transcripts as the source. An initial round of RT-PCR targeting the TCR CDR3 relied on the HTBI primer set. TCRdb itself ran the multiplex PCR reads through MiXCR, one entry per CDR3 protein. The sample lists 700,000 or so distinct CDR3 sequences, about a sixth occurring once. Trimming removed 3 bases from V and 4 bases from J; junction bases left unmatched: 7. This CDR3 comprises 15 residues. From germline, CDR1 is SGHRS and CDR2 YFSETQ. Exclusion of a patient resulted from uncontrolled infection, other autoimmune disease, pregnancy or lactation. Using more than 7.5 ml of fresh peripheral blood, PBMCs were prepared.

The sequence was collected from a man aged 18-30 years with Graves' hyperthyroidism. The sequenced sample was blood. The chain uses TRBV5-1 and TRBJ2-5; 9 nucleotides match TRBD1. The CDR3 bases are TGCGCCAGCAGCTCTTTACAGGGGGCGGGAGAGACCCAGTACTTC. Its translation: CASSSLQGAGETQYF.